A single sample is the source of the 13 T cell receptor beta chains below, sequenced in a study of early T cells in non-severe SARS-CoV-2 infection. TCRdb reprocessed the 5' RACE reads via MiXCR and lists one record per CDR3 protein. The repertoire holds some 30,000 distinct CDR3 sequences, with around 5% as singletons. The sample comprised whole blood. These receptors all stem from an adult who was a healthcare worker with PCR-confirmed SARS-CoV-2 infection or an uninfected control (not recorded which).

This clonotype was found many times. The chain's CDR3 is CASSLRLAGGNGELFF. Here the CDR3 DNA reads TGTGCCAGCAGTTTACGGCTAGCGGGAGGGAACGGGGAGCTGTTTTTT. V gene TRBV28 combines with J gene TRBJ2-2; 12 bases align to TRBD2. With V trimmed by 2 bases and J by 7 bases, 5 bases remained unmatched. The CDR3 is 16 amino acids. Looked up from germline, CDR1 is MDHEN and CDR2 is SYDVKM.

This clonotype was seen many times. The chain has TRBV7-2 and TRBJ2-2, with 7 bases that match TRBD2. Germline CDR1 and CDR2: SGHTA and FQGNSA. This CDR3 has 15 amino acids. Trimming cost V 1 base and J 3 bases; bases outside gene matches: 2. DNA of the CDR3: TGTGCCAGCAGCTTAGTTGCGGGGGACACCGGGGAGCTGTTTTTT. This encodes CASSLVAGDTGELFF.

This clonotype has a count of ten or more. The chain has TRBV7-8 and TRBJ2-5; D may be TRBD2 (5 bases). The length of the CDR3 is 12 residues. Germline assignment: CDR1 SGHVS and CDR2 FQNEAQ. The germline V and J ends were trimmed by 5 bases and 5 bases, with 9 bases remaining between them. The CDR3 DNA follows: TGTGCCAGCAGCCCGACGGGGGAGACCCAGTACTTC. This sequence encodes CASSPTGETQYF.

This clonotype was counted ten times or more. CDR3 DNA: TGTGCCAGCAGTCCACCCCGACACACTAGCACAGATACGCAGTATTTT. It encodes CASSPPRHTSTDTQYF. This chain links TRBV28 with TRBJ2-3; unclear D gene. Germline V gives CDR1 MDHEN, CDR2 SYDVKM. The V end lost 5 bases, the J end lost 0 bases, and 15 bases lay between the germline ends. This CDR3 is 16 amino acids long.

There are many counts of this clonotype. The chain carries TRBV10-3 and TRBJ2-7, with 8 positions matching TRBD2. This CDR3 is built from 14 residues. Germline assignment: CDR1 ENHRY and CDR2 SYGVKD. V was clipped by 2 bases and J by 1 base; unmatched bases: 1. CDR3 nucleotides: TGTGCCATCAGTGAGACTAGCGGTTCCTACGAGCAGTACTTC. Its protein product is CAISETSGSYEQYF.

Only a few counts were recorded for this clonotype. CDR3 DNA: TGCGCCAGCAGCCAATCCCCCGCTTTCTACAATGAGCAGTTCTTC. It yields the protein CASSQSPAFYNEQFF. This chain links TRBV4-1 with TRBJ2-1; no definite D call. The V gene's germline CDR1 is MGHRA and CDR2 YSYEKL. The CDR3 covers 15 residues. V lost 2 bases, J lost 3 bases, and 11 bases lay in between.

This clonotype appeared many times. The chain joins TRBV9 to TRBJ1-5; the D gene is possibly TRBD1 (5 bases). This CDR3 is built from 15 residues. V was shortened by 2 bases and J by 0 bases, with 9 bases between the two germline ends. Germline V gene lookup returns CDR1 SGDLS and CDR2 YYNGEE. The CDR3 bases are TGTGCCAGCAGCGTCGGCAGGGATAGCAATCAGCCCCAGCATTTT. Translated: CASSVGRDSNQPQHF.

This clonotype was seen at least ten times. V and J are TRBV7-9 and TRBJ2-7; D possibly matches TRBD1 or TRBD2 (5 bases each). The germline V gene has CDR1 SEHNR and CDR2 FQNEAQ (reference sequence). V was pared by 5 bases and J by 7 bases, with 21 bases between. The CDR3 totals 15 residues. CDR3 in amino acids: CASSQRGTGPREQYF. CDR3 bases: TGTGCCAGCAGCCAACGAGGGACGGGCCCTAGGGAGCAGTACTTC.

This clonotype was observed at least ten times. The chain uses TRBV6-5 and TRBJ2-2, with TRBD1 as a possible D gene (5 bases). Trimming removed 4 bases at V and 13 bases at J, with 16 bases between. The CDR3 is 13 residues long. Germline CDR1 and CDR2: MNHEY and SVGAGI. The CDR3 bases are TGTGCCAGCAGTTTCGAGACGAGACAGCCGCTGTTTTTT. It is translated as CASSFETRQPLFF.

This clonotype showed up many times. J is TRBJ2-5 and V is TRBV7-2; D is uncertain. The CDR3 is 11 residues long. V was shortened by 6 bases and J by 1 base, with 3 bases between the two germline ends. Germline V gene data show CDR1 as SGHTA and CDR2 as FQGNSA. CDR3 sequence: CASRSQETQYF. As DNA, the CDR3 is TGTGCCAGCAGGAGCCAAGAGACCCAGTACTTC.

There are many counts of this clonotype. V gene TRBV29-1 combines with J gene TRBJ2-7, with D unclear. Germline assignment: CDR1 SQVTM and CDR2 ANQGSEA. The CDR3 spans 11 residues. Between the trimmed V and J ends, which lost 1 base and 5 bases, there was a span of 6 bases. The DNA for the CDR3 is TGCAGCGTTGAAGTACACGACGAGCAGTACTTC. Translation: CSVEVHDEQYF.

CDR3 sequence: CASGTGGRTNEQFF. CDR3 coding DNA: TGTGCCAGCGGAACAGGGGGGAGGACCAATGAGCAGTTCTTC. V gene TRBV7-9 combines with J gene TRBJ2-1; 8 bases line up with TRBD1. The J segment lost 6 bases and the V segment lost 8 bases, leaving 9 bases of the junction unmatched. The CDR3 has 14 amino acids. Germline V gene sequence: CDR1 SEHNR, CDR2 FQNEAQ (reference sequence).

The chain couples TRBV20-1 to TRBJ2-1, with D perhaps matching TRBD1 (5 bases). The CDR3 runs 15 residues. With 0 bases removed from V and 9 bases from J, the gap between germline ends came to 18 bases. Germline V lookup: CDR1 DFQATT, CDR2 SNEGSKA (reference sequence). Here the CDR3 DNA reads TGCAGTGCTAGAGATCGTGGGGCAAGGAAGGGTGAGCAGTTCTTC. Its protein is CSARDRGARKGEQFF.